The 4 T cell receptor beta chains below were found in one sample sequenced in a study of CD8+ T cells in alopecia areata. The treatment: oral pan-JAK inhibitor, 5-10 mg twice daily. Investigators isolated RNA and reverse transcribed it into cDNA to act as the sequencing template. Produced via immunoSEQ multiplex PCR; TCRdb's table is partial and in-frame only. The sample has fewer than 150,000 clones, 80% to 90% seen once. Sample: CD8+ T cells sorted from blood, taken at week 4, from a patient treated with tofacitinib. The receptors shown here come from a human donor with alopecia areata.

The genes are TRBV25-1 and TRBJ2-7, with 9 bases that match TRBD2. Germline trimming cut 5 bases from V and 0 bases from J; bases unmatched to any gene: 8. The CDR3 loop spans 16 amino acids. From germline, CDR1 is MGHDK and CDR2 SYGVNS. In DNA form, the CDR3 reads TGTGCCAGCAGTCCAGCGGGGGGCTCCGGCTCCTACGAGCAGTACTTC. Its protein product is CASSPAGGSGSYEQYF.

About this clone itself: Within the sample, other DNA sequences also encode this same CDR3. This chain joins TRBV27 and TRBJ2-7, with TRBD1 matching over 9 bases. V was pared by 0 bases and J by 2 bases, with 2 bases of the junction left unmatched. Looked up from germline, CDR1 is MNHEY and CDR2 is SMNVEV (reference sequence). This CDR3 has 15 amino acids. The CDR3 is CASSLSGTGTYEQYF. The CDR3 DNA follows: TGTGCCAGCAGTTTATCTGGGACAGGGACCTACGAGCAGTACTTC.

The chain's CDR3 is CSVKGGGELFF. CDR3 sequence (DNA): TGCAGCGTCAAGGGGGGAGGGGAGCTGTTTTTT. The rearrangement links TRBV29-1 to TRBJ2-2; D may correspond to TRBD1 or TRBD2 (6 bases each). The CDR3 has 11 residues. V lost 6 bases and J lost 8, with 10 bases in between. Germline values: CDR1 SQVTM, CDR2 ANQGSEA.

This sequence joins TRBV2 and TRBJ1-2; D might be TRBD1 (6 bases). The V end lost 7 bases, the J end lost 6 bases, and 15 bases lay between the germline ends. The CDR3 covers 13 residues. Germline V gives CDR1 SNHLY, CDR2 FYNNEI. In nucleotides, the CDR3 is TGTGCCAGCACCGTACAGGGTATAGATGGCTACACCTTC. It yields the protein CASTVQGIDGYTF. The variable domain in full, completed from reference TRBV2 and TRBJ1-2, reads EPEVTQTPSHQVTQMGQEVILRCVPISNHLYFYWYRQILGQKVEFLVSFYNNEISEKSEIFDDQFSVERPDGSNFTLKIRSTKLEDSAMYFCASTVQGIDGYTFGSGTRLTVV.